These T cell receptor beta chains were read from a single sample in a study of CD8 T cells in ankylosing spondylitis. Using its own MiXCR run on the 5' RACE reads, TCRdb lists one record per CDR3 protein. Altogether around 150,000 distinct CDR3 sequences are present, roughly 18% being singletons, with the ten largest covering about 7.6%. Material: blood, either unsorted or a sorted T cell fraction (not recorded which). The receptors were sampled from a male donor with ankylosing spondylitis or in good health (not recorded which). The conserved cysteine and the conserved F or W are not part of the CDR3 here. Fields, in order: V gene, D gene, clone size, CDR3 protein. D genes are given only for firm matches. Size tells how often a clone was seen (once, few, many) or the class of an expanded clone, and some rows leave it out.

V: TRBV5-6; D: -; size: many; CDR3: ASCLGSTEAF
V: TRBV2; D: TRBD2; size: many; CDR3: ASSGGLASYEQY
V: TRBV6-1; D: -; size: few; CDR3: ASRGTDNQPQH
V: TRBV5-1; D: -; size: many; CDR3: ASSLYRAADEQY
V: TRBV20-1; D: TRBD2; size: many; CDR3: SASNDGREDSTDTQY
V: TRBV5-1; D: TRBD1; size: few; CDR3: ASSSRQGVSYEQY
V: TRBV29-1; D: -; size: -; CDR3: SVDRQTMNTEAF
V: TRBV16; D: TRBD2; size: few; CDR3: ASSQSGGSYEQY
V: TRBV3-1; D: TRBD1; size: few; CDR3: ASSREPGQGLGEQY
V: TRBV7-2; D: TRBD2; size: -; CDR3: ASSSLAGDQQF
V: TRBV5-1; D: -; size: few; CDR3: ASSLRHNNEQF
V: TRBV7-8; D: -; size: -; CDR3: ASTERRGSNQPQH
V: TRBV5-1; D: -; size: few; CDR3: ASRFRPMEGMELF
V: TRBV7-9; D: -; size: few; CDR3: ASSLGQLNTEAF
V: TRBV10-3; D: TRBD2; size: many; CDR3: AITSGRFTGELF
V: TRBV24-1; D: TRBD1; size: few; CDR3: ATSWDSGRNEQF
V: TRBV11-2; D: -; size: many; CDR3: ASSLQTLYEQY
V: TRBV2; D: TRBD1; size: few; CDR3: ASSAGTGWTDTQY
V: TRBV29-1; D: -; size: -; CDR3: SVVEIETQY
V: TRBV10-3; D: TRBD2; size: few; CDR3: AISERLAGAPNTGELF
V: TRBV12-3/TRBV12-4; D: -; size: many; CDR3: ASSLWGEGTEAF
V: TRBV7-9; D: -; size: many; CDR3: ASTSRGREKLF
V: TRBV29-1; D: -; size: -; CDR3: SVASRGNSYEQY
V: TRBV5-1; D: -; size: many; CDR3: ASSLVSRGTGELF
V: TRBV6-1; D: TRBD1; size: few; CDR3: ASSRLTGSQPQH
V: TRBV11-2; D: -; size: -; CDR3: ASSLDFRTKNIQY
V: TRBV5-5; D: TRBD2; size: many; CDR3: ASSSNLAGLYNEQF
V: TRBV29-1; D: -; size: few; CDR3: SVVAGWDNEQF
V: TRBV10-3; D: TRBD2; size: few; CDR3: AISETSGNSYEQY
V: TRBV9; D: -; size: many; CDR3: ASSVDTYGYT
V: TRBV10-3; D: -; size: -; CDR3: AISGGNSGANVLT
V: TRBV5-1; D: -; size: -; CDR3: ASSPSLPPNEKLF
V: TRBV20-1; D: -; size: many; CDR3: SARDRQANNQPQH
V: TRBV20-1; D: -; size: many; CDR3: SAEFQETQY
V: TRBV28; D: -; size: many; CDR3: ASSFPQSSYNSPLH
V: TRBV28; D: TRBD1; size: few; CDR3: ASSSPTGSHNEQF
V: TRBV25-1; D: -; size: many; CDR3: ASWFGNTIY
V: TRBV28; D: -; size: -; CDR3: ASSKQSYYEQY
V: TRBV27; D: -; size: many; CDR3: ATRRDRRPPDTQY
V: TRBV5-5; D: -; size: few; CDR3: ASSFDGSRNQPQH
V: TRBV28; D: -; size: -; CDR3: ASSDTGVLQPQH
V: TRBV3-1; D: -; size: -; CDR3: ASSQVGNEQF
V: TRBV7-2; D: TRBD2; size: -; CDR3: AGSLGAGGPVRNIQY
V: TRBV4-2; D: TRBD2; size: few; CDR3: ASSQEASGSYNEQF
V: TRBV25-1; D: TRBD2; size: few; CDR3: ASSSGTSLIFYEQY
V: TRBV2; D: -; size: -; CDR3: ATTSTDTQY
V: TRBV5-1; D: TRBD1; size: many; CDR3: ASSLDRGNTGELF
V: TRBV6-2/TRBV6-3; D: TRBD2; size: many; CDR3: ASSYTSGRNTGELF
V: TRBV2; D: TRBD1; size: -; CDR3: ASRSQGAGTQY
V: TRBV6-5; D: TRBD2; size: -; CDR3: ASSYGEGGPLYEQY
V: TRBV6-1; D: -; size: -; CDR3: ATSRTPGNSPLH
V: TRBV3-1; D: TRBD1; size: many; CDR3: ASEDRDNTGELF
V: TRBV6-5; D: -; size: few; CDR3: ASSYSIPPYEQY
V: TRBV20-1; D: -; size: many; CDR3: SARLPGSYEQY
V: TRBV27; D: -; size: -; CDR3: ASSLSAGAGELF